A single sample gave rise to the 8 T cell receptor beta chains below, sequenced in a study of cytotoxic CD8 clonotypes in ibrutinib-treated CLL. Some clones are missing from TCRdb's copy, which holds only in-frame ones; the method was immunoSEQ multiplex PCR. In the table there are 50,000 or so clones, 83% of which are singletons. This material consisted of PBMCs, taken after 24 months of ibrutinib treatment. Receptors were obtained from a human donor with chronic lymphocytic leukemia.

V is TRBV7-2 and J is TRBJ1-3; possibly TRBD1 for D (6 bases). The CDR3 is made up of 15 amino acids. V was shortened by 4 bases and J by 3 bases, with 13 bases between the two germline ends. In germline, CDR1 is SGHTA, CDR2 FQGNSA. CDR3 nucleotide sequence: TGTGCCAGCAGCTCCCGAGGGGGTGGTGGAAACACCATATATTTT. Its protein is CASSSRGGGGNTIYF.

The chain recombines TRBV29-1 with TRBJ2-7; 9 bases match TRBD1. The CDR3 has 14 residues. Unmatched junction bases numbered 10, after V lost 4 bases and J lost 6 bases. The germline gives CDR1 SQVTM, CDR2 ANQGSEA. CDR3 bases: TGCAGCGTTGCTGGGACAGGGTCGAGGGGCGAGCAGTACTTC. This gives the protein CSVAGTGSRGEQYF.

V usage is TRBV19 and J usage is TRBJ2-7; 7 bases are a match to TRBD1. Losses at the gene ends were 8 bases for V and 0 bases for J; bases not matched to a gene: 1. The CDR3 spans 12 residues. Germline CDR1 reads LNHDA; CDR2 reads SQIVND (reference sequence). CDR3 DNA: TGTGCCAGTGGGGACAGCTCCTACGAGCAGTACTTC. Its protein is CASGDSSYEQYF. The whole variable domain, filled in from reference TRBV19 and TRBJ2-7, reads DGGITQSPKYLFRKEGQNVTLSCEQNLNHDAMYWYRQDPGQGLRLIYYSQIVNDFQKGDIAEGYSVSREKKESFPLTVTSAQKNPTAFYLCASGDSSYEQYFGPGTRLTVT.

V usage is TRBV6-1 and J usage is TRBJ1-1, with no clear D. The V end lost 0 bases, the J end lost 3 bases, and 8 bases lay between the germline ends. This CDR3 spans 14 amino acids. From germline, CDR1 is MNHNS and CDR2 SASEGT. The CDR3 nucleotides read TGTGCCAGCAGTGAAGCCGGGCACCACACTGAAGCTTTCTTT. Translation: CASSEAGHHTEAFF.

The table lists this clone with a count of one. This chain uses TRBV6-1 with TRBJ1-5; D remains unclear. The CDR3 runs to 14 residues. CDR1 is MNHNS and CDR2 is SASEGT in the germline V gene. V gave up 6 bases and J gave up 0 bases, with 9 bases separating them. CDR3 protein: CASRDLHSNQPQHF. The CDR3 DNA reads TGTGCCAGCAGAGACCTTCATAGCAATCAGCCCCAGCATTTT.

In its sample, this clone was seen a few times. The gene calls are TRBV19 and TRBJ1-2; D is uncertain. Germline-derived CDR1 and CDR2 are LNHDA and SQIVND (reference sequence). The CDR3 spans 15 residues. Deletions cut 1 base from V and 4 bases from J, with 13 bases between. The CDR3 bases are TGTGCCAGTAGTATAGCAGCCGGATCCCCCTATGGCTACACCTTC. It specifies CASSIAAGSPYGYTF.

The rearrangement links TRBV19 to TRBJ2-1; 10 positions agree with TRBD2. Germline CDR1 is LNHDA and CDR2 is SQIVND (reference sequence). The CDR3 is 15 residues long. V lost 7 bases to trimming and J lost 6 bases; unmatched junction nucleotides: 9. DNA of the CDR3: TGTGCCAGTACCAGAGCTAGCGGGAGTGGCAATGAGCAGTTCTTC. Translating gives CASTRASGSGNEQFF.

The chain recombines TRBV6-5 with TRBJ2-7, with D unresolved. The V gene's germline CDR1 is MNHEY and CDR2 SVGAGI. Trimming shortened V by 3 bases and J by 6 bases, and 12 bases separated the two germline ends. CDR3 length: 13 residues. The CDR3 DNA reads TGTGCCAGCAGTTATGGCGTATATGGCGAGCAGTACTTC. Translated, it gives CASSYGVYGEQYF.